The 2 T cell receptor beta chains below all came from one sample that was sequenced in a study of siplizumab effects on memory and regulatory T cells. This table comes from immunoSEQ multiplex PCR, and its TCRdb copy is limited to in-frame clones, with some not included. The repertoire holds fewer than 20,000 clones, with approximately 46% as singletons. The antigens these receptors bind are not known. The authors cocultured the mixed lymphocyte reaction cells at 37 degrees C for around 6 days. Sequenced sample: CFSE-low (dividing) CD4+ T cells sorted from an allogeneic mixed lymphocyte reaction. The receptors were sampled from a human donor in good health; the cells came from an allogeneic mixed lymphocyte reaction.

In DNA form, the CDR3 reads TGTGCCAGCAGCGTGGGGGAGGGCACCTACGAGCAGTACTTC. Translation: CASSVGEGTYEQYF. The chain joins TRBV9 to TRBJ2-7, with 7 bases lining up with TRBD2. The CDR3 consists of 14 residues. From germline, CDR1 is SGDLS and CDR2 YYNGEE. J gave up 2 bases and V 2 bases, and 4 bases lay outside the gene matches.

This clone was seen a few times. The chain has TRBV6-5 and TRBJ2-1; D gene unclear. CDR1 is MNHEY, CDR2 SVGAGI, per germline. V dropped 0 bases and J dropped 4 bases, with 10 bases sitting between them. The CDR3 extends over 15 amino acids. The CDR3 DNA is TGTGCCAGCAGTTACTCCCTGGACGGATACAATGAGCAGTTCTTC. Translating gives CASSYSLDGYNEQFF.